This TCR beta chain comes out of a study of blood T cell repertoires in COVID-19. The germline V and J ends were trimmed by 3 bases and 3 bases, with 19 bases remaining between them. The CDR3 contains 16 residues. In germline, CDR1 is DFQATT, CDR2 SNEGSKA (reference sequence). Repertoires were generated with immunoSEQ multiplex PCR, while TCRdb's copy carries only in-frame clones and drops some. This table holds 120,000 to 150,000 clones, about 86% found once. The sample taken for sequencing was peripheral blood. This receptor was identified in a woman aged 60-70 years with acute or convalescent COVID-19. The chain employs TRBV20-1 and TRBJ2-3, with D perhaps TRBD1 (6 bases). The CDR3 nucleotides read TGCAGTGCTAGTCGGGCGGACGTGGGGGCAACAGATACGCAGTATTTT. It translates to CSASRADVGATDTQYF.